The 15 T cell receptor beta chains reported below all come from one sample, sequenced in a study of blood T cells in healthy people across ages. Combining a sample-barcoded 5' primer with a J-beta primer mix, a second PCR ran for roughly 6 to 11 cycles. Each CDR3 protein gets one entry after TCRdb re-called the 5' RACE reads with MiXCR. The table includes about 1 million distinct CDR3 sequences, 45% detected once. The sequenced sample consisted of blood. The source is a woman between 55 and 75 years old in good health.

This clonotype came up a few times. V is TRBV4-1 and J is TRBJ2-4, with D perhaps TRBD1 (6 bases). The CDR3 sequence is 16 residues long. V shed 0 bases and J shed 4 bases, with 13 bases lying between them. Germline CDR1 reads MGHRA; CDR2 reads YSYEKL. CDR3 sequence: CASSQEPVQGKNIQYF. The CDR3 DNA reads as TGCGCCAGCAGCCAAGAGCCCGTACAGGGAAAAAACATTCAGTACTTC.

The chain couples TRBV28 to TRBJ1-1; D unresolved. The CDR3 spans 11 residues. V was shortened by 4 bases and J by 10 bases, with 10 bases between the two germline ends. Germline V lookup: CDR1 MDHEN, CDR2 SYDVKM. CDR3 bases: TGTGCCAGCAGTTCTGCGCGGGGAGCTTTCTTT. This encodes CASSSARGAFF.

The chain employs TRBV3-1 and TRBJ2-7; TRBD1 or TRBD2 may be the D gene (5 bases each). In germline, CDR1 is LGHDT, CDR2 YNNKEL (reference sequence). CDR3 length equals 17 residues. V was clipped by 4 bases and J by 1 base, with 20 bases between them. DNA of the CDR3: TGTGCCAGCAGCCCCGGTTCAGAGGGGCTTAGGTCCTACGAGCAGTACTTC. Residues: CASSPGSEGLRSYEQYF.

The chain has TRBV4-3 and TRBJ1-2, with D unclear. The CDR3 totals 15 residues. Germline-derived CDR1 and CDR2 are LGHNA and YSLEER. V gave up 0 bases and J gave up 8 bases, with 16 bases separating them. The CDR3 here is CASSQDSFRIEGYTF. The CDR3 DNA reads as TGCGCCAGCAGCCAAGATAGCTTCAGGATCGAAGGCTACACCTTC.

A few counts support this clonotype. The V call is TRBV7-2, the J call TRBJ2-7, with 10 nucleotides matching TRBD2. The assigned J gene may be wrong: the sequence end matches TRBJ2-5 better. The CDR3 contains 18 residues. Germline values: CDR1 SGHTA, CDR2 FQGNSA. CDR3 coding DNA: TGTGCCAGCAGCTTAGCGGGGGGAGCGGGAGGGCCGTTCGAGACCCAGTACTTC. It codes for CASSLAGGAGGPFETQYF.

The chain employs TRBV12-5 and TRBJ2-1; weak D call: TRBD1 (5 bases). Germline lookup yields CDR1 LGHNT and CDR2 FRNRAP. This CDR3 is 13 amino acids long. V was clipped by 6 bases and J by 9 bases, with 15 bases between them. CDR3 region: CASGYKVGVEQFF. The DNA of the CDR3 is TGTGCTAGTGGCTATAAGGTAGGGGTTGAGCAGTTCTTC. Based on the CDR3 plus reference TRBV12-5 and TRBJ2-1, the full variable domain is DARVTQTPRHKVTEMGQEVTMRCQPILGHNTVFWYRQTMMQGLELLAYFRNRAPLDDSGMPKDRFSAEMPDATLATLKIQPSEPRDSAVYFCASGYKVGVEQFFGPGTRLTVL.

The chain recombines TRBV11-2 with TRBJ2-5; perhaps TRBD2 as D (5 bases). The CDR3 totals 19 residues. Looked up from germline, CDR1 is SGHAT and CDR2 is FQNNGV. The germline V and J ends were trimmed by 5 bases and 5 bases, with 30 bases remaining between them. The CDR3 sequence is CASSPFPFSADATGETQYF. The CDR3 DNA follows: TGTGCCAGCAGCCCCTTCCCCTTTTCAGCGGACGCCACCGGGGAGACCCAGTACTTC.

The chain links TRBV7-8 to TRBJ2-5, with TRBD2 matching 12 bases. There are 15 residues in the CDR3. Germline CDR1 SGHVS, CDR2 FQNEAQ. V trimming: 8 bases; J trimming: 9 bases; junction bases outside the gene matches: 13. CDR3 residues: CASELAGGYMEAQYF. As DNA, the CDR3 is TGTGCCAGCGAACTAGCGGGAGGTTATATGGAGGCCCAGTACTTC. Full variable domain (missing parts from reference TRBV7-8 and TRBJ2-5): GAGVSQSPRYKVAKRGQDVALRCDPISGHVSLFWYQQALGQGPEFLTYFQNEAQLDKSGLPSDRFFAERPEGSVSTLKIQRTQQEDSAVYLCASELAGGYMEAQYFGPGTRLLVL.

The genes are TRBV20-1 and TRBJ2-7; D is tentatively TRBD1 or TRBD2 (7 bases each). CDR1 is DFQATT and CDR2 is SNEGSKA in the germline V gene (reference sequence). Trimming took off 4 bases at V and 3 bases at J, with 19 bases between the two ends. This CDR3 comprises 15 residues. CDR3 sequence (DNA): TGCAGTGCTAAATCTTGGGAGGGGGCTTTCTACGAGCAGTACTTC. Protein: CSAKSWEGAFYEQYF.

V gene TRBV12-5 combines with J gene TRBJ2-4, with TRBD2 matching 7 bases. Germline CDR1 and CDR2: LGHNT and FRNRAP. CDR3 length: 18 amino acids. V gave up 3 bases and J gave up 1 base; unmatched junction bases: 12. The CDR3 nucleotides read TGTGCTAGTGGTTTTATACCTAGCGGAGCGGTTGCCAAAAACATTCAGTACTTC. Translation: CASGFIPSGAVAKNIQYF. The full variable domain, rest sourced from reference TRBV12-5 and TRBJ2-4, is DARVTQTPRHKVTEMGQEVTMRCQPILGHNTVFWYRQTMMQGLELLAYFRNRAPLDDSGMPKDRFSAEMPDATLATLKIQPSEPRDSAVYFCASGFIPSGAVAKNIQYFGAGTRLSVL.

The CDR3 here is CATEAGTGGYEQYF. The CDR3 DNA is TGTGCCACAGAGGCCGGGACAGGGGGCTACGAGCAGTACTTC. The rearrangement uses TRBV19 and TRBJ2-5, with 11 bases that match TRBD1. The DNA end is a closer match to TRBJ2-7, so the J assignment may be wrong. Germline CDR1 is LNHDA and CDR2 is SQIVND (reference sequence). This CDR3 contains 14 residues.

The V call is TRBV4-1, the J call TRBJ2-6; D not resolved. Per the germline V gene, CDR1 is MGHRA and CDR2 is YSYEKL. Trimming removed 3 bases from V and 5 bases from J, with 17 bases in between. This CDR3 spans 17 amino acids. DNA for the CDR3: TGCGCCAGCAGCCATCCGGCCTCTAGATCTAGGGCCAACGTCCTGACTTTC. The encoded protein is CASSHPASRSRANVLTF.

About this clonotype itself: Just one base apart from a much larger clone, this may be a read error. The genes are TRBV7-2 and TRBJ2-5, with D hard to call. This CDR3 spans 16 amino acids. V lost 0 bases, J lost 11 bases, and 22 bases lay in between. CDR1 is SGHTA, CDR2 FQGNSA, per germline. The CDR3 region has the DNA TGTGCCAGCAGCTTAGCCGGGCCAGGCGGTAGAAATGAGCAGTACTTC. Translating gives CASSLAGPGGRNEQYF.

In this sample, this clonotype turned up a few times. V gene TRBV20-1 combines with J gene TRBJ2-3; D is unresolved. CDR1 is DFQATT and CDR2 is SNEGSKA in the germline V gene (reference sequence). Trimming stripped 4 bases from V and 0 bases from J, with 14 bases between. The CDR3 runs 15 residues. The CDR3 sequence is CSAKTSPYSTDTQYF. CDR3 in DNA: TGCAGTGCTAAGACCAGCCCATACAGCACAGATACGCAGTATTTT.

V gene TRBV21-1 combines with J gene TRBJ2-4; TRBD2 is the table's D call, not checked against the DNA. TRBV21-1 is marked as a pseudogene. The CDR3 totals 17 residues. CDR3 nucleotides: TGTGCCAGCAGCAAATGTGGCGGGAGGACCCTCAAAAACATTCAGTACTTC. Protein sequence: CASSKCGGRTLKNIQYF.